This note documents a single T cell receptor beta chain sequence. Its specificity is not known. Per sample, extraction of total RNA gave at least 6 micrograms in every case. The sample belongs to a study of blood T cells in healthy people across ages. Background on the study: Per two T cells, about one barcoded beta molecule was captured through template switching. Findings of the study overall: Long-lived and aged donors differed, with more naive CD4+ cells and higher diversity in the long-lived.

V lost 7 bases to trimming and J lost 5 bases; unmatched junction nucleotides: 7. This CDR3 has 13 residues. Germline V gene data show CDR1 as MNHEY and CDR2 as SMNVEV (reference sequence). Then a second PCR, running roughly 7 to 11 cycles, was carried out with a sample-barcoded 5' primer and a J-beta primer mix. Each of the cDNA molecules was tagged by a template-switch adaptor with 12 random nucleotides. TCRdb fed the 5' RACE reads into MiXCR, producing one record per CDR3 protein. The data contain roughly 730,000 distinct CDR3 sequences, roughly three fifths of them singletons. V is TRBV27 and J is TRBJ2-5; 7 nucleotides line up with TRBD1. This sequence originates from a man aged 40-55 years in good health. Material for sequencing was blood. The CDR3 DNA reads TGTGCCAGCAAGGGGGCGTGGGGTGAGACCCAGTACTTC. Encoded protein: CASKGAWGETQYF.